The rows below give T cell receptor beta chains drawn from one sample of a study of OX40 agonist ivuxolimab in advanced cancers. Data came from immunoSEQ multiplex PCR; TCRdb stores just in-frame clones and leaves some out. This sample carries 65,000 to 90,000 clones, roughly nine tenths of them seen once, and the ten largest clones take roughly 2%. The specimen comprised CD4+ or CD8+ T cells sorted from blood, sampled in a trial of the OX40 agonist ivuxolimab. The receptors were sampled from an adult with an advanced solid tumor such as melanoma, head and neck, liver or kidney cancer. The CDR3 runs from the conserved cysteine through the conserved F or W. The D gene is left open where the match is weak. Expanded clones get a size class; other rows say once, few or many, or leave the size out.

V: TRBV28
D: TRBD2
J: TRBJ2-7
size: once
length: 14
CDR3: CASRPSSGKTEQYF
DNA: TGTGCCAGCAGACCCTCTAGCGGGAAGACTGAGCAGTACTTC

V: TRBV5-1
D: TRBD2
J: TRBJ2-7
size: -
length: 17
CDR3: CASSLRGTSGRAYEQYF
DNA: TGCGCCAGCAGCTTGAGGGGGACTAGCGGGAGAGCATACGAGCAGTACTTC

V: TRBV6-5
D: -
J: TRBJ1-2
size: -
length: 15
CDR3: CASITRGRDNYGYTF
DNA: TGTGCCAGCATCACTCGTGGGAGAGACAACTATGGCTACACCTTC

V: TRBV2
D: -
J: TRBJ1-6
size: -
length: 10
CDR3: CARQGSPLHF
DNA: TGTGCCAGACAGGGTTCACCCCTCCACTTT

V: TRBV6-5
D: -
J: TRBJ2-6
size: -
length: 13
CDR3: CASSRTGANVLTF
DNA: TGTGCCAGCAGTCGTACCGGGGCCAACGTCCTGACTTTC

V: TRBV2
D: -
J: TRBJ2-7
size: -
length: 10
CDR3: CASGGYEQYF
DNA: TGTGCCAGCGGGGGGTACGAGCAGTACTTC

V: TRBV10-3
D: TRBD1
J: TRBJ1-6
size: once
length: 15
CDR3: CAISEFTGDNSPLHF
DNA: TGTGCCATCAGTGAGTTTACAGGGGATAATTCACCCCTCCACTTT

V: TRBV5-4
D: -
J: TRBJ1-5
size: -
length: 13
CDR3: CASAQDWNQPQHF
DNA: TGTGCCAGCGCTCAGGACTGGAATCAGCCCCAGCATTTT

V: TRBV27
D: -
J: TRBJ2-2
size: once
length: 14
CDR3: CASSLRGFAGELFF
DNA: TGTGCCAGCAGTTTAAGAGGGTTCGCCGGGGAGCTGTTTTTT

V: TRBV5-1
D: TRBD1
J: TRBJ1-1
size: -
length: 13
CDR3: CASSLDQGAGAFF
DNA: TGCGCCAGCAGCTTGGACCAGGGGGCTGGAGCTTTCTTT

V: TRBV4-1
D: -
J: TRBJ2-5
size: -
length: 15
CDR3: CASSQGGIDGETQYF
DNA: TGCGCCAGCAGCCAAGGGGGGATTGATGGGGAGACCCAGTACTTC

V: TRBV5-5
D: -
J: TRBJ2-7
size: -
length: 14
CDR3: CASSRDGLGYEQYF
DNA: TGTGCCAGCAGCAGGGACGGTTTGGGTTACGAGCAGTACTTC

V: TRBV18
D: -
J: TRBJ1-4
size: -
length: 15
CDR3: CASSPATGFNEKLFF
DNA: TGTGCCAGCTCACCTGCGACAGGCTTTAATGAAAAACTGTTTTTT

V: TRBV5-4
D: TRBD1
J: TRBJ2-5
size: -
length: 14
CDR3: CASSLDRGQETQYF
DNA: TGTGCCAGCAGCTTGGACAGGGGGCAGGAGACCCAGTACTTC

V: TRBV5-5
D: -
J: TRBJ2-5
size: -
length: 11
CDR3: CASSWRGTQYF
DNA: TGTGCCAGCAGCTGGCGGGGGACCCAGTACTTC

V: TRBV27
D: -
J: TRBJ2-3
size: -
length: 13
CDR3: CASSGWATDTQYF
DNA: TGTGCCAGCAGTGGGTGGGCCACAGATACGCAGTATTTT